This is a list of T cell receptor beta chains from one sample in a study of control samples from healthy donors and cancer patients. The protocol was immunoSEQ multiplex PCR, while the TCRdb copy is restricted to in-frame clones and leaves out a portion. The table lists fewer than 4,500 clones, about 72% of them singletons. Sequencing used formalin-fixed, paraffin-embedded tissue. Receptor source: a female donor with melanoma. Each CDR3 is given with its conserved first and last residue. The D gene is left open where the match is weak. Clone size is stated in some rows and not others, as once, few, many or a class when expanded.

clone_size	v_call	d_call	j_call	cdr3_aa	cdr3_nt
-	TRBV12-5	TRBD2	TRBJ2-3	CASGSRTSGDTQYF	TGTGCTAGTGGATCCAGAACTAGCGGTGATACGCAGTATTTT
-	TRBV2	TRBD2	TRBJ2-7	CASSESPSGAYEQYF	TGTGCCAGCAGTGAATCGCCTAGCGGGGCCTACGAGCAGTACTTC
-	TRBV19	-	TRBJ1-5	CASSIPGGGNQPQHF	TGTGCCAGTAGTATCCCGGGGGGGGGAAATCAGCCCCAGCATTTT
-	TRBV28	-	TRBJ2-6	CASSPRWPTHRVAGANVLTF	TGTGCCAGCAGTCCCCGGTGGCCAACACATAGGGTGGCTGGGGCCAACGTCCTGACTTTC
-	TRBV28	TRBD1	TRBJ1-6	CASSLQDRAGESPLHF	TGTGCCAGCAGTTTACAGGACAGGGCGGGGGAGTCACCCCTCCACTTT
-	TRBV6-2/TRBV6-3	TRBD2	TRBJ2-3	CASSRPLAGGTDTQYF	TGTGCCAGCAGTAGACCCTTAGCGGGAGGTACAGATACGCAGTATTTT
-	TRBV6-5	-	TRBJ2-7	CTSSRRGASYEQYF	TGTACCAGCAGTCGCAGAGGGGCATCCTACGAGCAGTACTTC
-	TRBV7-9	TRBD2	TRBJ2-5	CASSLNIAGVQTQYF	TGTGCCAGCAGCTTAAATATAGCGGGAGTACAGACCCAGTACTTC
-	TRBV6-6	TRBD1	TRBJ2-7	CASSWTGASYEQYF	TGTGCCAGCAGTTGGACAGGGGCGTCCTACGAGCAGTACTTC
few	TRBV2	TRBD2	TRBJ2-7	CASSEAVGGPGYEQYF	TGTGCCAGCAGTGAAGCAGTGGGAGGGCCGGGGTACGAGCAGTACTTC
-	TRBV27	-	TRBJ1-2	CASSSRTDQNYGYTF	TGTGCCAGCAGTTCCCGGACAGACCAAAACTATGGCTACACCTTC
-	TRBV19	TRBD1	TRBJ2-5	CASRGQGPETQYF	TGTGCCAGTAGAGGACAGGGGCCAGAGACCCAGTACTTC
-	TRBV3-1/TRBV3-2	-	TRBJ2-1	CASSRRGDEQFF	TGTGCCAGCAGCCGTAGGGGGGATGAGCAGTTCTTC
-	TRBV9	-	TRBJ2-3	CASRDSYTDTQYF	TGTGCCAGCCGGGACTCCTACACAGATACGCAGTATTTT
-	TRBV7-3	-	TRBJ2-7	CASSLNVEYEQYF	TGTGCCAGCAGCTTAAATGTAGAATACGAGCAGTACTTC
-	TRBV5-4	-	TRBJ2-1	CASSFDSYNEQFF	TGTGCCAGCAGCTTTGATTCCTACAATGAGCAGTTCTTC
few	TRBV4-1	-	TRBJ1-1	CASSQVAGHNTEAFF	TGCGCCAGCAGCCAAGTCGCAGGTCACAACACTGAAGCTTTCTTT
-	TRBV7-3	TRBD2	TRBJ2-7	CASSWREGQDEQYF	TGTGCCAGCAGCTGGCGGGAGGGCCAGGACGAGCAGTACTTC
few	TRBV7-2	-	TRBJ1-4	CASSPRGAGEKLFF	TGTGCCAGCAGCCCCCGGGGGGCTGGGGAAAAACTGTTTTTT
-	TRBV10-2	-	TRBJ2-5	CASSPSGYTTQYF	TGCGCCAGCTCCCCGTCGGGGTATACGACCCAGTACTTC
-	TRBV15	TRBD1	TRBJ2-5	CATSSLGQGADQETQYF	TGTGCCACCAGTTCTCTAGGACAGGGGGCAGACCAAGAGACCCAGTACTTC
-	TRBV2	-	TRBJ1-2	CASSEASRRFYGYTF	TGTGCCAGCAGTGAAGCAAGCAGGCGTTTCTATGGCTACACCTTC
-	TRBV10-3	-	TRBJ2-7	CAISGGGRIAYEQYF	TGTGCCATCAGTGGGGGAGGCAGGATCGCCTACGAGCAGTACTTC
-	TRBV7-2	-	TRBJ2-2	CASSLGRNTGELFF	TGTGCCAGCAGCTTAGGTAGAAACACCGGGGAGCTGTTTTTT
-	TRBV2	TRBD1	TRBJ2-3	CASSETGYTDTQYF	TGTGCCAGCAGTGAGACAGGGTACACAGATACGCAGTATTTT
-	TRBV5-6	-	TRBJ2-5	CASSPEPGLLGETQYF	TGTGCCAGCAGCCCCGAGCCAGGGCTGCTCGGAGAGACCCAGTACTTC
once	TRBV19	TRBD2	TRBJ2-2	CASWRLAGGRVGELFF	TGTGCCAGTTGGAGACTAGCGGGAGGAAGGGTCGGGGAGCTGTTTTTT
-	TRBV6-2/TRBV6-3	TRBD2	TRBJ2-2	CASSDTPSGSTGELFF	TGTGCCAGCAGTGACACACCTAGCGGGAGTACCGGGGAGCTGTTTTTT
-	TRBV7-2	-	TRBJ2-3	CASSWETSTDTQYF	TGTGCCAGCAGCTGGGAGACTAGCACAGATACGCAGTATTTT
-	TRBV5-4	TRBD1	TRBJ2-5	CASSSQGAEETQYF	TGTGCCAGCAGCTCGCAGGGGGCTGAAGAGACCCAGTACTTC
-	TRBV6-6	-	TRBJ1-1	CASSGTQNTEAFF	TGTGCCAGCAGCGGGACACAGAACACTGAAGCTTTCTTT
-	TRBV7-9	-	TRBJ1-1	CASSLVPRMNTEAFF	TGTGCCAGCAGCTTAGTTCCCAGAATGAACACTGAAGCTTTCTTT